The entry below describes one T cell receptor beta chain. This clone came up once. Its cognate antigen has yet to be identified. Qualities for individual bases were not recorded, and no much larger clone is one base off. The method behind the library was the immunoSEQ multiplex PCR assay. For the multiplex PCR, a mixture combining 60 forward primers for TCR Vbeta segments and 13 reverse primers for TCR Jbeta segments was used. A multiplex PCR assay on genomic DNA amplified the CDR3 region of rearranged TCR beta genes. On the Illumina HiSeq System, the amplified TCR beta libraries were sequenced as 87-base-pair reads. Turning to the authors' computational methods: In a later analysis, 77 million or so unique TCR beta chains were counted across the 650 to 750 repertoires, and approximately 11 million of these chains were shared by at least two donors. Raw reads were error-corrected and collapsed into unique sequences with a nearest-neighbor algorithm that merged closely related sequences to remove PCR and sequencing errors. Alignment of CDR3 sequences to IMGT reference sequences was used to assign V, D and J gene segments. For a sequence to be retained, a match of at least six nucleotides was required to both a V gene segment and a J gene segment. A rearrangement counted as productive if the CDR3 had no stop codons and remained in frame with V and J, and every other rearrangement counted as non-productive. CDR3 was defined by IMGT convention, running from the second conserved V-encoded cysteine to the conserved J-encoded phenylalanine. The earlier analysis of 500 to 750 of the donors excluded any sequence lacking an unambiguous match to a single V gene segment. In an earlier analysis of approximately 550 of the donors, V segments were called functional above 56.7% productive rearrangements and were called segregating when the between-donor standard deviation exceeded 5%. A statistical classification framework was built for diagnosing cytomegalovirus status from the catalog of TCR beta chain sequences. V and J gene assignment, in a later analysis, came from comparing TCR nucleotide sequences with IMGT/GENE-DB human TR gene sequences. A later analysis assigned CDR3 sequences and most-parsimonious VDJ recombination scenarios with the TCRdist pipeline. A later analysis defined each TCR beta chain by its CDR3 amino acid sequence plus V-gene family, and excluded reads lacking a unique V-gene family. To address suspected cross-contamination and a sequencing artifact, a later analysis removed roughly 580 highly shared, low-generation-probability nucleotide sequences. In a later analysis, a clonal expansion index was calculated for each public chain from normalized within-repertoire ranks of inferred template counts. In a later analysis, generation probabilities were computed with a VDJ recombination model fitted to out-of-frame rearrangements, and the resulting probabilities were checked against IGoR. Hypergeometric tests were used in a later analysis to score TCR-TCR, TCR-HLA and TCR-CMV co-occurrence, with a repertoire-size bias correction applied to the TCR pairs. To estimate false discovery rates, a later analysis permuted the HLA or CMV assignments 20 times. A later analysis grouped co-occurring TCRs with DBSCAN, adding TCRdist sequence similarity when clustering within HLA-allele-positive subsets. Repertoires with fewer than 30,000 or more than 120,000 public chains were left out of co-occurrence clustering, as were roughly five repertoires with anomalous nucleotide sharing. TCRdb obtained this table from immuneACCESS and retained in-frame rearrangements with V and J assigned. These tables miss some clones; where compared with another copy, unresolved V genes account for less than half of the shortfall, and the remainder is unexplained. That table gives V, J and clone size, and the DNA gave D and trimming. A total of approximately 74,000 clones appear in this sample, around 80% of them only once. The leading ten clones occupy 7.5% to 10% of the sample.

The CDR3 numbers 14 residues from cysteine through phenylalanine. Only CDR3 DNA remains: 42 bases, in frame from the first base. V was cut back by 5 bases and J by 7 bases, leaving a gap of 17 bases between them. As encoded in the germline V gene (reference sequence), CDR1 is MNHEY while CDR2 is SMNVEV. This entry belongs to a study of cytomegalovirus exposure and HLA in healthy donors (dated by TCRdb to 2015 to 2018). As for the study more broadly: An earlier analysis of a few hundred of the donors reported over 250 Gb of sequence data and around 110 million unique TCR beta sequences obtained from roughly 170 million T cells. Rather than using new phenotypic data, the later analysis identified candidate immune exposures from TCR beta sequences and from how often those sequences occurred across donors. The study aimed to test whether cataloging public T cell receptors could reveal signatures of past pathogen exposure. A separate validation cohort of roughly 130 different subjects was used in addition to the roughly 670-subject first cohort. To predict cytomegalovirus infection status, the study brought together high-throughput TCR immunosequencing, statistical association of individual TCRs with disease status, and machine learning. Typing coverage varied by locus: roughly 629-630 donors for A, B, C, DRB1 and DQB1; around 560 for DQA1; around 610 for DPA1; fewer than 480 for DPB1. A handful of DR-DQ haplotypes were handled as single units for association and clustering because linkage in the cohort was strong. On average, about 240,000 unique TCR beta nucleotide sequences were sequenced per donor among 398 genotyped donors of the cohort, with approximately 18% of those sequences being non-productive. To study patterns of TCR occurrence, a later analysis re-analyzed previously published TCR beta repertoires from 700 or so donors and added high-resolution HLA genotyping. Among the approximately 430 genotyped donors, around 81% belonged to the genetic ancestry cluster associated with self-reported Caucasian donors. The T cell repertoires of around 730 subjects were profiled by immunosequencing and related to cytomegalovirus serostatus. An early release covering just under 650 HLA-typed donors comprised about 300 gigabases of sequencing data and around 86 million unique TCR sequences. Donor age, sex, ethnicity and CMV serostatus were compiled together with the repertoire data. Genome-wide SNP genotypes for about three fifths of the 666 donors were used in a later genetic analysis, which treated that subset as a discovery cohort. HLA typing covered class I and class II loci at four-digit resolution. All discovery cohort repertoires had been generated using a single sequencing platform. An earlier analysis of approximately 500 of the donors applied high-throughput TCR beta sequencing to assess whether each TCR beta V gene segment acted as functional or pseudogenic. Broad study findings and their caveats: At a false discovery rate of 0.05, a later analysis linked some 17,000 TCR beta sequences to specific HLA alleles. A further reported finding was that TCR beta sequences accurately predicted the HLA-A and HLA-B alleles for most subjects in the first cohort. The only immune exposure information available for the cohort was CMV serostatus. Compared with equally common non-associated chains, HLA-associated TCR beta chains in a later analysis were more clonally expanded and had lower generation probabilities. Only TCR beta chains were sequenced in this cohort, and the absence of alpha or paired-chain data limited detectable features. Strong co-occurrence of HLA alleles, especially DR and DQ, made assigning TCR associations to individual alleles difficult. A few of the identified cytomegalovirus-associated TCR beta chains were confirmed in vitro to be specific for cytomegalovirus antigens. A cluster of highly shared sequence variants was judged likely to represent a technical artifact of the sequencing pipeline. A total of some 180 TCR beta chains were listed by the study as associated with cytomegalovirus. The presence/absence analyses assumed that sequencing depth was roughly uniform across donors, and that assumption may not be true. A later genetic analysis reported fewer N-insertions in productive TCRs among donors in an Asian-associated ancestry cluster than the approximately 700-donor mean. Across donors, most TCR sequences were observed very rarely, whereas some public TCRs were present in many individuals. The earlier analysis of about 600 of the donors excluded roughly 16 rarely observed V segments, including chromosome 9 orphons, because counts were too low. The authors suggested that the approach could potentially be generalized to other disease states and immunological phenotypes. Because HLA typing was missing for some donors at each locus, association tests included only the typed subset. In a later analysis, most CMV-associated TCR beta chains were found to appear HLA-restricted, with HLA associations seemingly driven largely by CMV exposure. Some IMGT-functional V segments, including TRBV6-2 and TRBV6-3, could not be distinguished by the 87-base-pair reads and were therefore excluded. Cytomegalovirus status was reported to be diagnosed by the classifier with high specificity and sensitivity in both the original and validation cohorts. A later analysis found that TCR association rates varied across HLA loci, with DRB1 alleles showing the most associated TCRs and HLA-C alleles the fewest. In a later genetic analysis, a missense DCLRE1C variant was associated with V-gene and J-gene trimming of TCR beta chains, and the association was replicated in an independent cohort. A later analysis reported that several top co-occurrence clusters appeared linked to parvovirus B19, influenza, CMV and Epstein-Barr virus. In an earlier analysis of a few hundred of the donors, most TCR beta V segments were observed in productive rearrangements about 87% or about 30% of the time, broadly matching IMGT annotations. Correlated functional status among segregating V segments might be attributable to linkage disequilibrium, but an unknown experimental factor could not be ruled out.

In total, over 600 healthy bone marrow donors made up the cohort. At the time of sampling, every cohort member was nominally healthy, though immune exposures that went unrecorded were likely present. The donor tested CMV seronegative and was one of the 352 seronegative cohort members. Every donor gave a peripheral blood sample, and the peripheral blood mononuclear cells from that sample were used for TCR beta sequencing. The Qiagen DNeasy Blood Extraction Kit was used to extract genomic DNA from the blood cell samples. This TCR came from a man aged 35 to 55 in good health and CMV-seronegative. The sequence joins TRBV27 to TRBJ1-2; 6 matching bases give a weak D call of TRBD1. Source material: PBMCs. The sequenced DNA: TGTGCCAGCAGTGCTAGGACAGCCACGGGTGGCTACACCTTC. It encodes CASSARTATGGYTF.